This entry lists 26 T cell receptor beta chains sequenced from one sample in a study of blood T cell repertoires in COVID-19. The repertoire was sequenced with immunoSEQ multiplex PCR; TCRdb's copy has only in-frame clones and lacks some. The sample shows some 200,000 clones, about 85% of them seen only once. The sequenced material came from peripheral blood. The receptors were gathered from a man between 65 and 80 years old with acute or convalescent COVID-19.

This clone was found a few times. The gene calls are TRBV12-3 or TRBV12-4 and TRBJ2-2; a weak D match, TRBD1 (6 bases). With 7 bases removed from V and 6 bases from J, the gap between germline ends came to 9 bases. There are 12 residues in the CDR3. CDR3 nucleotide sequence: TGTGCCAGCAACACAGGGTCCGGGGAGCTGTTTTTT. As protein: CASNTGSGELFF.

The V and J genes are TRBV6-5 and TRBJ2-4, with 8 bases aligning to TRBD1. J gave up 7 bases and V 7 bases, and 12 bases lay outside the gene matches. The CDR3 contains 15 residues. Germline V CDR1 and CDR2: MNHEY, SVGAGI. CDR3 DNA: TGTGCCAGCACTCCCAGGGGGCTTGGAGGGAACATTCAGTACTTC. Its protein is CASTPRGLGGNIQYF.

This clone was seen a handful of times. This chain joins TRBV10-3 and TRBJ1-6; 7 bases are shared with TRBD1. CDR3 length: 17 residues. Germline lookup yields CDR1 ENHRY and CDR2 SYGVKD. V was clipped by 8 bases and J by 5 bases; unmatched bases: 15. This CDR3 is CAISGTVSFTDNSPLHF. The CDR3 coding sequence is TGTGCCATCTCCGGGACAGTCTCATTTACCGATAATTCACCCCTCCACTTT.

Remarks on this clone: Other DNA sequences in this sample translate to the same CDR3. CDR3 coding DNA: TGTGCCAGCAGCTCCTCAGGGAGCAATCAGCCCCAGCATTTT. As protein: CASSSSGSNQPQHF. V is TRBV7-2 and J is TRBJ1-5, with a weak D call TRBD1 (5 bases). This CDR3 contains 14 residues. Looked up from germline, CDR1 is SGHTA and CDR2 is FQGNSA. V dropped 4 bases and J dropped 1 base, with 8 bases sitting between them. The full variable domain, rest sourced from reference TRBV7-2 and TRBJ1-5, is GAGVSQSPSNKVTEKGKDVELRCDPISGHTALYWYRQSLGQGLEFLIYFQGNSAPDKSGLPSDRFSAERTGGSVSTLTIQRTQQEDSAVYLCASSSSGSNQPQHFGDGTRLSIL.

The J gene is TRBJ2-7, the V gene TRBV28; TRBD2 is a possible D gene (6 bases). Trimming pared 8 bases from V and 4 bases from J, leaving 15 bases between. CDR3 length: 13 residues. Germline values: CDR1 MDHEN, CDR2 SYDVKM. In nucleotides, the CDR3 is TGTGCCAGCGGAGCCGGGAGTGTGTACGAGCAGTACTTC. This encodes CASGAGSVYEQYF.

The V and J genes are TRBV19 and TRBJ2-3; 12 bases are a match to TRBD2. The J segment lost 5 bases and the V segment lost 5 bases, leaving 8 bases of the junction unmatched. The length of the CDR3 is 16 residues. The germline CDR1 and CDR2 sequences are LNHDA and SQIVND (reference sequence). The DNA for the CDR3 is TGTGCCAGTAGTGGGCTAGCGGGAGGGCCCGGAGATACGCAGTATTTT. This encodes CASSGLAGGPGDTQYF.

This chain connects TRBV5-1 to TRBJ2-7, with 8 bases identical to TRBD1. Trimming removed 4 bases from V and 2 bases from J; junction bases left unmatched: 2. The CDR3 has 13 amino acids. Looked up from germline, CDR1 is SGHRS and CDR2 is YFSETQ. CDR3 bases: TGCGCCAGCAGCGTGGACAGGGCCTACGAGCAGTACTTC. This translates into CASSVDRAYEQYF.

This chain connects TRBV28 to TRBJ1-1; perhaps TRBD1 as D (6 bases). V lost 2 bases and J lost 1, with 8 bases in between. CDR3 size: 14 residues. CDR1 and CDR2 from the germline V gene are MDHEN and SYDVKM. CDR3 DNA: TGTGCCAGCAGTTTACTAGGGGGGAACACTGAAGCTTTCTTT. This gives the protein CASSLLGGNTEAFF.

V and J are TRBV27 and TRBJ1-3, with D maybe TRBD1 (5 bases). The germline gives CDR1 MNHEY, CDR2 SMNVEV (reference sequence). This CDR3 contains 15 residues. The germline V and J ends were trimmed by 8 bases and 0 bases, with 14 bases remaining between them. For the CDR3, the DNA is TGTGCCAGCTCCTTCACAGGCTACTCTGGAAACACCATATATTTT. The encoded protein is CASSFTGYSGNTIYF.

This clone was recorded a few times. The V call is TRBV10-3, the J call TRBJ1-5, with D possibly TRBD1 on 6 matching bases. Germline CDR1 and CDR2: ENHRY and SYGVKD. The CDR3 runs 14 residues. V was clipped by 2 bases and J by 3 bases, with 8 bases between them. The CDR3 protein is CAISEGGYNQPQHF. The CDR3 coding sequence is TGTGCCATCAGTGAGGGGGGCTACAATCAGCCCCAGCATTTT.

The chain couples TRBV29-1 to TRBJ2-3; maybe TRBD1 (5 bases). The CDR3 runs 15 residues. V was shortened by 0 bases and J by 2 bases, with 12 bases between the two germline ends. From germline, CDR1 is SQVTM and CDR2 ANQGSEA. The CDR3 loop is CSVEEGRRTTDTQYF. CDR3 coding DNA: TGCAGCGTTGAAGAGGGGCGACGGACCACAGATACGCAGTATTTT.

V is TRBV10-3 and J is TRBJ2-7; no reliable D call. Trimming pared 10 bases from V and 2 bases from J, leaving 9 bases between. CDR1 ENHRY and CDR2 SYGVKD come from the germline V gene. This CDR3 spans 11 amino acids. The CDR3 region is CATASAYEQYF. The CDR3 DNA reads as TGTGCCACCGCTTCGGCCTACGAGCAGTACTTC.

For this clone: The junction shows a germline mismatch at one end, possibly a read error. The chain is built from TRBV7-7 and TRBJ2-7; TRBD1 is a possible D gene (6 bases). This CDR3 spans 14 amino acids. Germline lookup yields CDR1 SSHAT and CDR2 FNYEAQ (reference sequence). The DNA for the CDR3 is TGTGCTAGCAGCGCATCGGACAGCTCCTACGAGCAGTACTTC. This sequence encodes CASSASDSSYEQYF.

This chain uses TRBV6-2 or TRBV6-3 with TRBJ2-7; maybe TRBD1 (7 bases). Trimming pared 2 bases from V and 3 bases from J, leaving 14 bases between. Germline V gives CDR1 MNHEY, CDR2 SVGEGT. This CDR3 is 15 amino acids long. The CDR3 protein is CASSYGGTAIYEQYF. CDR3 nucleotides: TGTGCCAGCAGTTACGGGGGGACAGCGATCTACGAGCAGTACTTC.

V gene TRBV5-1 combines with J gene TRBJ1-1; no reliable D call. Germline values: CDR1 SGHRS, CDR2 YFSETQ. V lost 5 bases and J 7 bases, leaving 15 bases between the germline ends. This CDR3 is 13 amino acids long. For the CDR3, the DNA is TGCGCCAGCAGAACAGCTGATTTGTTTGAAGCTTTCTTT. It translates to CASRTADLFEAFF.

The chain links TRBV7-2 to TRBJ1-1; 8 bases agree with TRBD1. This CDR3 comprises 15 residues. Trimming took 1 base from V and 0 from J; bases not matched to a gene: 1. Germline values: CDR1 SGHTA, CDR2 FQGNSA. CDR3 coding DNA: TGTGCCAGCAGCTTAGGGACAGGGATGAACACTGAAGCTTTCTTT. This gives the protein CASSLGTGMNTEAFF.

This sequence joins TRBV9 and TRBJ2-2; D possibly corresponds to TRBD1 (5 bases). V dropped 1 base and J dropped 3 bases, with 7 bases sitting between them. The CDR3 consists of 14 residues. From germline, CDR1 is SGDLS and CDR2 YYNGEE. Written as DNA, the CDR3 is TGTGCCAGCAGCGTATCACAGGACACCGGGGAGCTGTTTTTT. Its protein is CASSVSQDTGELFF.

The gene calls are TRBV5-6 and TRBJ2-1; D remains ambiguous. V shed 0 bases and J shed 0 bases, with 13 bases lying between them. Germline loops: CDR1 SGHDT, CDR2 YYEEEE. The CDR3 covers 17 residues. CDR3 amino acids: CASSLAVTSSSYNEQFF. The CDR3 nucleotides are TGTGCCAGCAGCTTGGCGGTGACTTCGAGCTCCTACAATGAGCAGTTCTTC.

This rearrangement joins TRBV28 to TRBJ2-7, with 12 bases identical to TRBD2. CDR1 and CDR2 from the germline V gene are MDHEN and SYDVKM. J gave up 4 bases and V 4 bases, and 8 bases lay outside the gene matches. This CDR3 region has 16 residues. The CDR3 here is CASSSSQGTSGYEQYF. The CDR3 DNA follows: TGTGCCAGCAGTTCCTCCCAGGGGACTAGCGGGTACGAGCAGTACTTC.

This clone was recorded a few times. The chain combines TRBV27 with TRBJ1-5, with 9 bases fitting TRBD1. The V and J ends lost 5 bases and 5 bases, in that order; junction bases with no gene match: 4. CDR1 is MNHEY, CDR2 SMNVEV, per germline (reference sequence). The CDR3 runs 14 residues. The CDR3 loop is CASSPRQGDQPQHF. The CDR3 nucleotides read TGTGCCAGCAGTCCCCGACAGGGGGATCAGCCCCAGCATTTT.

This clone was counted at least ten times. The chain carries TRBV29-1 and TRBJ1-1, with D possibly TRBD1 on 6 matching bases. The CDR3 extends over 11 amino acids. CDR1 is SQVTM and CDR2 is ANQGSEA in the germline V gene. Trimming cost V 5 bases and J 5 bases, with 9 bases left between them. The DNA for the CDR3 is TGCAGCGTTTGTCAGGGGACTGAAGCTTTCTTT. Protein: CSVCQGTEAFF.

The V gene is TRBV6-5, the J gene TRBJ2-3, with TRBD2 matching over 10 bases. The CDR3 length is 16 residues. Per the germline V gene, CDR1 is MNHEY and CDR2 is SVGAGI. V lost 6 bases and J lost 1; bases outside the gene matches: 7. The CDR3 nucleotides read TGTGCCAGCAGCTACCACAGCGGGAGGGGCACAGATACGCAGTATTTT. Protein sequence: CASSYHSGRGTDTQYF.

The chain couples TRBV15 to TRBJ2-2; 10 bases line up with TRBD2. Trimming removed 7 bases from V and 6 bases from J; junction bases left unmatched: 8. The CDR3 length is 15 residues. Germline V lookup: CDR1 LNHNV, CDR2 YYDKDF (reference sequence). This chain's CDR3 is CATTARGTSAGELFF. CDR3 bases: TGTGCCACCACCGCCCGGGGGACTAGCGCCGGGGAGCTGTTTTTT.

The chain uses TRBV11-1 and TRBJ2-2, with 7 bases matching TRBD2. Looked up from germline, CDR1 is SGHAT and CDR2 is FQDESV (reference sequence). This CDR3 contains 15 residues. V shed 7 bases, J shed 9 bases, and the junction held 14 bases outside the gene matches. CDR3 in amino acids: CASTTRPSGARELFF. Written as DNA, the CDR3 is TGTGCCAGCACCACCCGCCCCAGCGGGGCGCGGGAGCTGTTTTTT.

The chain recombines TRBV29-1 with TRBJ2-1; 7 bases are shared with TRBD1. With V trimmed by 3 bases and J by 10 bases, 0 bases remained unmatched. Germline V gene lookup returns CDR1 SQVTM and CDR2 ANQGSEA. The CDR3 is 10 amino acids. CDR3 in amino acids: CSVDRGEQFF. The CDR3 bases are TGCAGCGTTGACAGGGGGGAGCAGTTCTTC.

The rearrangement uses TRBV19 and TRBJ2-1; 8 bases line up with TRBD2. The germline V gene encodes CDR1 LNHDA and CDR2 SQIVND (reference sequence). Trimming at V came to 1 base and at J to 0 bases, leaving 5 bases not matched to a gene. The CDR3 contains 17 residues. In nucleotides, the CDR3 is TGTGCCAGTAGTATAGCGGGAGGGTTGAGCTCCTACAATGAGCAGTTCTTC. Translated: CASSIAGGLSSYNEQFF.